This passage covers 8 T cell receptor beta chains from one sample sequenced in a study of shared clonotypes between healthy human individuals. TCRdb's copy holds only in-frame clones and misses some; the assay was immunoSEQ multiplex PCR. Among roughly 2.5 million clones, 85% to 95% were seen once, and the ten largest hold about 0.13%. Sample: naive CD4+ T cells sorted from blood. The subset is: CD45RA+ positively selected. These receptors came from a man aged 18 to 35 in good health.

V usage is TRBV4-1 and J usage is TRBJ2-7, with TRBD2 matching 7 bases. V was clipped by 2 bases and J by 1 base; unmatched bases: 2. The CDR3 sequence is 14 residues long. Germline lookup yields CDR1 MGHRA and CDR2 YSYEKL. Here the CDR3 DNA reads TGCGCCAGCAGCCAAATGGGGGGGTCCTACGAGCAGTACTTC. Translated: CASSQMGGSYEQYF.

The J gene is TRBJ1-5, the V gene TRBV10-1; 7 bases are shared with TRBD1. With 4 bases clipped from V and 3 bases from J, the junction kept 6 bases outside the gene matches. CDR1 is WNHNN, CDR2 SYGVQD, per germline (reference sequence). This CDR3 region has 15 residues. The CDR3 DNA is TGCGCCAGCAGTGTTTCAGGGGGAAACAATCAGCCCCAGCATTTT. Protein: CASSVSGGNNQPQHF.

The gene calls are TRBV28 and TRBJ2-4; perhaps TRBD2 as D (6 bases). Between the trimmed V and J ends, which lost 3 bases and 0 bases, there was a span of 15 bases. This CDR3 spans 17 amino acids. Germline CDR1 MDHEN, CDR2 SYDVKM. The DNA of the CDR3 is TGTGCCAGCAGTTTGGGACTCCGGGGGAAAGCCAAAAACATTCAGTACTTC. It translates to CASSLGLRGKAKNIQYF.

This clone has a handful of counts. The same CDR3 arises from other DNA sequences in this sample as well. The V and J genes are TRBV10-1 and TRBJ1-6; D possibly corresponds to TRBD1 (5 bases). The V gene's germline CDR1 is WNHNN and CDR2 SYGVQD (reference sequence). The CDR3 extends over 12 amino acids. Trimming took off 6 bases at V and 6 bases at J, with 6 bases between the two ends. The chain's CDR3 is CASSQGNSPLHF. The CDR3, as DNA: TGCGCCAGCAGCCAGGGTAATTCACCCCTCCACTTT.

This rearrangement joins TRBV21-1 to TRBJ2-5; the DNA was not compared with TRBD2, the D call given in the table. TRBV21-1 is reported as a pseudogene. The CDR3 length is 16 residues. CDR3 nucleotides: TGTGCCAGCAGCCAAGATCTGGGCGGGAGCCCCAAGACCCAGTACTTC. Its protein product is CASSQDLGGSPKTQYF.

The rearrangement joins TRBV28 to TRBJ1-4; TRBD1 matches at 8 bases. The germline CDR1 and CDR2 sequences are MDHEN and SYDVKM. Unmatched junction bases numbered 17, after V lost 3 bases and J lost 8 bases. The CDR3 spans 18 residues. The CDR3 DNA reads TGTGCCAGCAGTTTCCCCAGCCTCCGACAGGGGTTGGAGGAAAAACTGTTTTTT. It encodes CASSFPSLRQGLEEKLFF.

The J gene is TRBJ2-2, the V gene TRBV28, with D perhaps TRBD2 (6 bases). CDR1 and CDR2 (germline): MDHEN, SYDVKM. Trimming shortened V by 6 bases and J by 5 bases, and 19 bases separated the two germline ends. The CDR3 covers 16 residues. CDR3 sequence reads: CASSAPGRAGTGELFF. CDR3 DNA sequence: TGTGCCAGCAGCGCACCGGGACGGGCGGGGACCGGGGAGCTGTTTTTT.

The V gene is TRBV6-6, the J gene TRBJ2-2, with 9 bases that match TRBD1. This CDR3 spans 13 amino acids. V shed 8 bases, J shed 3 bases, and the junction held 1 base outside the gene matches. Germline loops: CDR1 MNHNY, CDR2 SVGAGI (reference sequence). CDR3 protein: CASRDRDTGELFF. In DNA form, the CDR3 reads TGTGCCAGCCGGGACAGGGACACCGGGGAGCTGTTTTTT.